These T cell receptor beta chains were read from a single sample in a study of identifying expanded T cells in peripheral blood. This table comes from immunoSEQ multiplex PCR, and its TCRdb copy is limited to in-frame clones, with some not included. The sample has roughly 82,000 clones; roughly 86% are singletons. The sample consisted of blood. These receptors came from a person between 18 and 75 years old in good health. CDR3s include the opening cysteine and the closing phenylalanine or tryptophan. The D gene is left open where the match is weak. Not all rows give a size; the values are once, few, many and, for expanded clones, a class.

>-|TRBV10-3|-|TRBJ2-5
CAISDGLLETQYF
TGTGCCATCAGTGACGGACTATTGGAGACCCAGTACTTC
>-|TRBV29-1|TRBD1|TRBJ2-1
CSVNTGTGGWNEQFF
TGCAGCGTGAATACCGGGACAGGGGGCTGGAATGAGCAGTTCTTC
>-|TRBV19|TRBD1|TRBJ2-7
CAIRGGPGTGTGLFSYEQYF
TGTGCCATTAGGGGGGGCCCGGGGACCGGGACAGGGTTGTTCTCCTACGAGCAGTACTTC
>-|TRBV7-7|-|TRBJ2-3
CASSLGRGADTQYF
TGTGCTAGCAGCTTAGGAAGGGGCGCAGATACGCAGTATTTT
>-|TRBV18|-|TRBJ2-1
CASSPPQPSSYNEQFF
TGTGCCAGCTCACCACCCCAGCCAAGCTCCTACAATGAGCAGTTCTTC
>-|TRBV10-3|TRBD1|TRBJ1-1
CAISAGQDTEAFF
TGTGCCATCAGTGCCGGACAGGACACTGAAGCTTTCTTT
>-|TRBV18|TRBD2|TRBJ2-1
CASSPRHGRADNEQFF
TGTGCCAGCTCACCACGTCACGGGAGGGCCGACAATGAGCAGTTCTTC
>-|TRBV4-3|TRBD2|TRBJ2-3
CASSRAGGPGDTQYF
TGCGCCAGCAGCCGAGCGGGAGGGCCAGGAGATACGCAGTATTTT
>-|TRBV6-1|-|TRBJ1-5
CASSDGWGPKQPQHF
TGTGCCAGCAGTGACGGTTGGGGCCCCAAGCAGCCCCAGCATTTT
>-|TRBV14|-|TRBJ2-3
CASSQGDFTDTQYF
TGTGCCAGCAGCCAAGGAGACTTCACAGATACGCAGTATTTT
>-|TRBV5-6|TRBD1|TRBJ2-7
CASSFWDRGFEQYF
TGTGCCAGCAGCTTCTGGGACAGGGGGTTCGAGCAGTACTTC
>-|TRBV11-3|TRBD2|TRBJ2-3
CASSPGLAGGQWSTDTQYF
TGTGCCAGCAGCCCTGGACTAGCGGGAGGGCAATGGAGCACAGATACGCAGTATTTT
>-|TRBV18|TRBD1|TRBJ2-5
CASSPGQGRNEQYF
TGTGCCAGCTCACCAGGACAGGGACGGAATGAGCAGTACTTC
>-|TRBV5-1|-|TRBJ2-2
CASSLAGAVGITGELFF
TGCGCCAGCAGCTTGGCCGGGGCCGTGGGTATCACCGGGGAGCTGTTTTTT
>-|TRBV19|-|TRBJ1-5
CASSISQGHDQPQHF
TGTGCCAGTAGTATCTCCCAGGGACACGATCAGCCCCAGCATTTT
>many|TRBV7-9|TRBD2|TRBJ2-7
CASSGGMGLAHEQYF
TGTGCCAGCAGCGGGGGAATGGGACTAGCCCACGAGCAGTACTTC
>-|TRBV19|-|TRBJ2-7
CASSMSLQLYEQYF
TGTGCCAGTAGTATGTCGCTGCAGCTATACGAGCAGTACTTC
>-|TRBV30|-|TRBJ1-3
CAWTLLDGGNTIYF
TGTGCCTGGACTTTGCTCGATGGGGGGAACACCATATATTTT
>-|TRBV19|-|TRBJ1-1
CASRGNLNTEAFF
TGTGCCAGTAGAGGCAACCTGAACACTGAAGCTTTCTTT
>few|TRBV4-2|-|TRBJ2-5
CASSQLMTETQETQYF
TGTGCCAGCAGCCAATTAATGACCGAGACCCAAGAGACCCAGTACTTC
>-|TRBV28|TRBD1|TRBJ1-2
CASRLQGEKYGYTF
TGTGCCAGCAGGTTACAGGGGGAAAAGTATGGCTACACCTTC
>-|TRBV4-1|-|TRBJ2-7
CASSQDSRETYEQYF
TGCGCCAGCAGCCAAGATAGTCGCGAAACCTACGAGCAGTACTTC
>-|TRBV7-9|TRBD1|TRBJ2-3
CASSLGTGSDTQYF
TGTGCCAGCAGCTTAGGGACAGGGTCAGATACGCAGTATTTT
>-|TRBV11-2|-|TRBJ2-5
CASSLGVGGSAETQYF
TGTGCCAGCAGCTTAGGAGTTGGGGGATCAGCAGAGACCCAGTACTTC
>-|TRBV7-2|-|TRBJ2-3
CASSSKRGTDTQYF
TGTGCCAGCAGCTCTAAAAGGGGCACAGATACGCAGTATTTT
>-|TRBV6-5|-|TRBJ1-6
CASSYFDSPLHF
TGTGCCAGCAGTTATTTCGACTCACCCCTCCACTTT
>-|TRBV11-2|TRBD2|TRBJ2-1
CASSLDRPLTGREGENEQFF
TGTGCCAGCAGCTTAGATCGGCCTTTAACGGGGAGGGAGGGAGAGAATGAGCAGTTCTTC
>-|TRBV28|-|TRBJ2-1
CASSSFYNEQFF
TGTGCCAGCAGTTCTTTTTACAATGAGCAGTTCTTC
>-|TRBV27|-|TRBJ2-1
CASSLSTGQATAEQFF
TGTGCCAGCAGTTTATCGACGGGACAAGCCACCGCTGAGCAGTTCTTC
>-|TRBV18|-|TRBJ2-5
CASSLAGIQETQYF
TGTGCCAGCTCACTGGCCGGGATTCAAGAGACCCAGTACTTC
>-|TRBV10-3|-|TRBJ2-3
CAIRDTGADTQYF
TGTGCCATCAGGGATACGGGCGCAGATACGCAGTATTTT
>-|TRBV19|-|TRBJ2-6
CASSITGDGANVLTF
TGTGCCAGTAGTATCACGGGGGATGGGGCCAACGTCCTGACTTTC